A selection of T cell receptor beta chains follows, all from one sample in a study of blood T cell repertoires in COVID-19. Sequenced by immunoSEQ multiplex PCR; TCRdb stores in-frame clones only, minus some. The repertoire holds 200,000 to 250,000 clones, roughly 87% seen once, with less than 14% in the top ten. Sequences were obtained from PBMCs or T cells enriched from blood (not recorded which). The receptors derive from a young man who had recovered from COVID-19. CDR3s include the opening cysteine and the closing phenylalanine or tryptophan. The D gene is left open where the match is weak. Only some rows state a clone size, as once, few, many or a class for expanded clones.

J,D,size,V,DNA,CDR3
TRBJ1-1,TRBD1,-,TRBV7-9,TGTGCCAGCAGCCCTACGACAGGGGTGAACACTGAAGCTTTCTTT,CASSPTTGVNTEAFF
TRBJ1-2,-,few,TRBV7-2,TGTGCCAGCAGCCACGGGGGACTCTATGGCTACACCTTC,CASSHGGLYGYTF
TRBJ1-1,-,once,TRBV11-2,TGTGCCAGCAGCTTCGACACTGAAGCTTTCTTT,CASSFDTEAFF
TRBJ2-1,-,-,TRBV5-4,TGTGCCAGCAGCCCTACTAGCCGAGTTGAGTTCTTC,CASSPTSRVEFF
TRBJ1-6,-,-,TRBV12-3/TRBV12-4,TGTGCCAGCAGTTTGAACAGGAATTCACCCCTCCACTTT,CASSLNRNSPLHF
TRBJ2-7,TRBD2,-,TRBV28,TGTGCCAGCAGAACCCTAGCGGGAGGGCCCCACGAGCAGTACTTC,CASRTLAGGPHEQYF
TRBJ2-5,-,-,TRBV19,TGTGCCAGTAGTGACAAAATGGGGGCAGAGACCCAGTACTTC,CASSDKMGAETQYF
TRBJ1-2,-,-,TRBV27,TGTGCCACCCTAACACCGGGAACGTCCTATGGCTACACCTTC,CATLTPGTSYGYTF
TRBJ2-6,-,-,TRBV29-1,TGCAGCGTATCCCAAACTTCTGGGGCCAACGTCCTGACTTTC,CSVSQTSGANVLTF
TRBJ1-5,-,-,TRBV3-1/TRBV3-2,TGTGCCAGCAGCCGCACCTATAGCAATCAGCCCCAGCATTTT,CASSRTYSNQPQHF
TRBJ1-2,-,-,TRBV4-1,TGCGCCAGCAGCCAAGGCCGGGGGGCTGGCAACTATGGCTACACCTTC,CASSQGRGAGNYGYTF
TRBJ1-3,-,-,TRBV4-2,TGTGCCAGCAGCCCAAAAGACAATCCGGGAAACACCATATATTTT,CASSPKDNPGNTIYF
TRBJ2-3,TRBD2,-,TRBV5-8,TGTGCCAGCAGCTTGGTCGCGACTAGCGGGGGGCCGGATACGCAGTATTTT,CASSLVATSGGPDTQYF
TRBJ2-7,-,-,TRBV5-1,TGCGCCAGCAGCTTGTCACAACCGGGGGAGCAGTACTTC,CASSLSQPGEQYF
TRBJ2-7,-,-,TRBV11-2,TGTGCCAGCAGCTCAACGGGGGCGGGGGACGAGCAGTACTTC,CASSSTGAGDEQYF
TRBJ2-2,-,-,TRBV5-6,TGTGCCAGCAGGCCTGGAGGGTTTAGCACCGGGGAGCTGTTTTTT,CASRPGGFSTGELFF
TRBJ1-1,-,-,TRBV6-2/TRBV6-3,TGTGCCAGCAGCCCCCGGACTGAAGCTTTCTTT,CASSPRTEAFF
TRBJ1-2,-,-,TRBV28,TGTGCCAGCAGTTTTAGGGGGGGCTACACCTTC,CASSFRGGYTF
TRBJ1-2,-,-,TRBV29-1,TGCAGCGTTTCCGGGACCCTAGCGGGCTACACCTTC,CSVSGTLAGYTF
TRBJ2-2,-,-,TRBV7-2,TGTGCCAGCAGCTTAGTCGGCGGCGGGGAGCTGTTTTTT,CASSLVGGGELFF
TRBJ2-3,TRBD1,-,TRBV7-2,TGTGCCAGCAGCTTAAGACAGGGGGGGTCAGATACGCAGTATTTT,CASSLRQGGSDTQYF
TRBJ1-6,-,-,TRBV28,TGTGCCACCCAGACAGAGTATAATTCACCCCTCCACTTT,CATQTEYNSPLHF
TRBJ2-7,-,-,TRBV5-1,TGCGCCAGCAGCTTCAAAGGAGTTGGCTACGAGCAGTACTTC,CASSFKGVGYEQYF
TRBJ1-3,-,-,TRBV30,TGTGCCTGGAGTCGTCGGGGACACTCTGGAAACACCATATATTTT,CAWSRRGHSGNTIYF
TRBJ1-4,-,-,TRBV28,TGTGCCAGCAGTGCTGACAGGTGGCGGGATGAAAAACTGTTTTTT,CASSADRWRDEKLFF
TRBJ1-1,TRBD1,-,TRBV5-1,TGCGCCAGCAGCTTGGGGGACAGCATGAACACTGAAGCTTTCTTT,CASSLGDSMNTEAFF
TRBJ2-7,-,-,TRBV5-1,TGCGCCAGCAGCTTGGCCGATGGAGATTACGAGCAGTACTTC,CASSLADGDYEQYF
TRBJ2-3,-,-,TRBV7-2,TGTGCCAGCAGCACCGGACTGGCCCCAGATACGCAGTATTTT,CASSTGLAPDTQYF
TRBJ1-2,TRBD1,-,TRBV19,TGTGCCAGTAGGGACCGTGACAGGGGTAACTATGGCTACACCTTC,CASRDRDRGNYGYTF
TRBJ1-5,-,-,TRBV12-3/TRBV12-4,TGTGCCAGCAGTTTAGAGCTCCAGCCCCAGCATTTT,CASSLELQPQHF
TRBJ1-2,TRBD1,few,TRBV27,TGTGCCAGCAGTATCCGACAGGGGGCTTATGGCTACACCTTC,CASSIRQGAYGYTF
TRBJ2-1,TRBD2,once,TRBV11-3,TGTGCCAGCAGCTTAGCGACTAGCGGGGGCACTTACAATGAGCAGTTCTTC,CASSLATSGGTYNEQFF
TRBJ2-7,-,once,TRBV28,TGTGCCAGCAGCCGGGGAGACGGCGGCTCCTACGAGCAGTACTTC,CASSRGDGGSYEQYF
TRBJ1-3,-,-,TRBV28,TGTGCCAGCAGCCCGACAGCTACTGGAAACACCATATATTTT,CASSPTATGNTIYF
TRBJ2-2,TRBD1,-,TRBV19,TGTGCCAGCAGGACAGGGGGGGCCGGGGAGCTGTTTTTT,CASRTGGAGELFF
TRBJ2-1,TRBD2,-,TRBV11-2,TGTGCCAGCAGCTTAAGGCTAGCGGGGGGTGGTGGTGAGCAGTTCTTC,CASSLRLAGGGGEQFF
TRBJ2-3,-,once,TRBV9,TGTGCCAGCAGCGTGGGAGTAGCAGATACGCAGTATTTT,CASSVGVADTQYF
TRBJ1-5,-,-,TRBV28,TGTGCCAGCAGTTTCCGGGGAATAGTACGGAATCAGCCCCAGCATTTT,CASSFRGIVRNQPQHF
TRBJ1-5,-,few,TRBV7-2,TGTGCCAGCAGCTTTGCAGGGCCCAATCAGCCCCAGCATTTT,CASSFAGPNQPQHF
TRBJ1-6,TRBD1,-,TRBV25-1,TGTGCCAGCAGTGCGGGACAGAGCTCCTATAATTCACCCCTCCACTTT,CASSAGQSSYNSPLHF
TRBJ2-2,-,once,TRBV28,TGTGCCAGCAGTTTGGGCTTCACCGGGGAGCTGTTTTTT,CASSLGFTGELFF
TRBJ1-6,-,-,TRBV6-5,TGTGCCAGCAGTCTGCGGGAGGGAGGTAATTCACCCCTCCACTTT,CASSLREGGNSPLHF
TRBJ1-5,TRBD1,-,TRBV6-4,TGTGCCAGCAGTGAGATCAATGCAGGGACAGCAAATCAGCCCCAGCATTTT,CASSEINAGTANQPQHF
TRBJ2-7,-,-,TRBV19,TGTGCCAGCAGTCCGGGACACCGAGATATTTCGCAGTACTTC,CASSPGHRDISQYF
TRBJ1-1,-,many,TRBV2,TGTGCCAGCTTTCGGACAGATAAGAACACTGAAGCTTTCTTT,CASFRTDKNTEAFF
TRBJ1-1,TRBD1,-,TRBV7-9,TGTGCCAGCAGCCCCCGGACAGGGGGAAGCCTCATGAACACTGAAGCTTTCTTT,CASSPRTGGSLMNTEAFF
TRBJ1-3,TRBD1,-,TRBV5-3,TGTGCCAGAAGCTTAAACAGGGGGACATTGTTCGGGAACACCATATATTTT,CARSLNRGTLFGNTIYF
TRBJ2-5,TRBD2,once,TRBV3-1/TRBV3-2,TGTGCCAGCAGCCCGGGGACTAGCGGGGCCCAAGAGACCCAGTACTTC,CASSPGTSGAQETQYF
TRBJ1-1,TRBD1,-,TRBV19,TGTGCCAGTTCCCGGGCCCCGGGACAGGGGGCTGGGGCTTTCTTT,CASSRAPGQGAGAFF
TRBJ2-6,-,-,TRBV27,TGTGCCAGCAGTTTATCTCCACCGGCCGTGAGGGGGGGGACCTCTGGGGCCAACGTCCTGACTTTC,CASSLSPPAVRGGTSGANVLTF
TRBJ1-3,-,-,TRBV12-1,TGTGCCAGCAGCCCAAGACAGGCTACCGGCTCTGGAAACACCATATATTTT,CASSPRQATGSGNTIYF
TRBJ1-2,TRBD1,many,TRBV5-4,TGTGCCAGCAGCTCCGGGACAGGGTTGATTCAGGGCTACACCTTC,CASSSGTGLIQGYTF
TRBJ2-2,TRBD1,-,TRBV3-1/TRBV3-2,TGTGCCAGCAGCCCCTTGGGGCGGACAGGGTACACCGGGGAGCTGTTTTTT,CASSPLGRTGYTGELFF
TRBJ2-7,TRBD2,-,TRBV13,TGTGCCAGCAGCTCTATCAGACTAGCGGGGTACGAGCAGTACTTC,CASSSIRLAGYEQYF